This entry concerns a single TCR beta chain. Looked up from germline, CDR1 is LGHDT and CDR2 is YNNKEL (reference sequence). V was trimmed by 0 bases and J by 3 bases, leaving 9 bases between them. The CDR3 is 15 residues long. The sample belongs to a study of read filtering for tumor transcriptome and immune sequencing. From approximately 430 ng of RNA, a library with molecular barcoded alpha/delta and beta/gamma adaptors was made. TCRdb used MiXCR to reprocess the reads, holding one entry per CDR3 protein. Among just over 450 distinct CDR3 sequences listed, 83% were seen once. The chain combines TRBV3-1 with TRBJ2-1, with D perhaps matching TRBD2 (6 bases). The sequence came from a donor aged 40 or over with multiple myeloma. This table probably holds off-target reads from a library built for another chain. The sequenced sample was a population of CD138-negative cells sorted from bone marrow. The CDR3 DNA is TGTGCCAGCAGCCAAGAAACCGGGAGCTACAATGAGCAGTTCTTC. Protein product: CASSQETGSYNEQFF.